These T cell receptor beta chains were read from a single sample in a study of T cell responses to AZD1222 COVID-19 vaccine. The table came from immunoSEQ multiplex PCR; TCRdb's copy has only in-frame clones and leaves some out. The data show about 44,000 clones, 83% seen once. The specimen comprised peripheral blood, sampled on day 0 of AZD1222 vaccination. The receptors stem from an adult in good health. CDR3s include the opening cysteine and the closing phenylalanine or tryptophan. A D gene is named only where the DNA matches it firmly. Not all rows give a size; the values are once, few, many and, for expanded clones, a class.

j_call v_call clone_size d_call cdr3_nt cdr3_aa
TRBJ2-7 TRBV10-3 - - TGTGCCATCAGTGAGGGGACGGGGAGCTCCTACGAGCAGTACTTC CAISEGTGSSYEQYF
TRBJ2-7 TRBV5-1 - TRBD1 TGCGCCAGCAGCTTGGGGCAGGGGGCAGTTAACGAGCAGTACTTC CASSLGQGAVNEQYF
TRBJ1-1 TRBV5-1 few - TGCGCCAGCAGCTTGGGCCAGGGAGGAACTGAAGCTTTCTTT CASSLGQGGTEAFF
TRBJ1-6 TRBV3-1/TRBV3-2 - - TGTGCCAGCAGCCAGGGAGGAAATTCACCCCTCCACTTT CASSQGGNSPLHF
TRBJ2-7 TRBV7-2 - - TGTGCCAGCAGCACACCATCCGGGACGGCAGCCTACGAGCAGTACTTC CASSTPSGTAAYEQYF
TRBJ2-7 TRBV3-1/TRBV3-2 once TRBD1 TGTGCCAGCAGCCAAGTCGGGACAGGGGGCGGCCACGAGCAGTACTTC CASSQVGTGGGHEQYF
TRBJ2-7 TRBV5-4 - - TGTGCCAGCAGCTTTTCCGGGACGGGCTCCTACGAGCAGTACTTC CASSFSGTGSYEQYF
TRBJ2-5 TRBV19 - TRBD2 TGTGCCAGTAGTTCTTTCGCTGGACTAGCGGGGAATCAAGAGACCCAGTACTTC CASSSFAGLAGNQETQYF
TRBJ2-7 TRBV21-1 - - TGTGCCAGCAGCAAAGGGACTAGCGGAGCCAACTACGAGCAGTACTTC CASSKGTSGANYEQYF
TRBJ2-3 TRBV9 - - TGTGCCAGCAGCGTAGGGCCGGCAGATACGCAGTATTTT CASSVGPADTQYF
TRBJ1-5 TRBV5-5 - TRBD1 TGTGCCACGGGGGAAGGGGGCGGGAATCAGCCCCAGCATTTT CATGEGGGNQPQHF
TRBJ2-3 TRBV6-5 - - TGTGCCAGCACCGAGGGTCCCGGTACAGATACGCAGTATTTT CASTEGPGTDTQYF
TRBJ2-2 TRBV7-9 - - TGTGCCAGCAGTAGTGGCATATCCAACACCGGGGAGCTGTTTTTT CASSSGISNTGELFF
TRBJ2-2 TRBV19 - TRBD2 TGTGCCAGTAACTGGGGGGGAAACACCGGGGAGCTGTTTTTT CASNWGGNTGELFF
TRBJ2-7 TRBV5-6 - - TGTGCCAGCAGCCGGACAGTAACCGAGCAGTACTTC CASSRTVTEQYF
TRBJ2-5 TRBV9 - - TGTGCCAGCAGCGTAGGAGGGAGACCCCAAGAGACCCAGTACTTC CASSVGGRPQETQYF
TRBJ2-7 TRBV7-8 - TRBD1 TGTGCCAGCAGCCCCCTAGGGACAGGGAATCCCTACGAGCAGTACTTC CASSPLGTGNPYEQYF
TRBJ2-7 TRBV7-9 - - TGTGCCAGCAGCTTAGAGCGTTTGAGCTCCTACGAGCAGTACTTC CASSLERLSSYEQYF
TRBJ2-5 TRBV5-1 - TRBD1 TGCGCCAGCGGAAGACAGGGAACGTACCAAGAGACCCAGTACTTC CASGRQGTYQETQYF
TRBJ2-1 TRBV12-5 - TRBD2 TGTGCTAGTGGGACCGGGACTAGCGGGACCTACAATGAGCAGTTCTTC CASGTGTSGTYNEQFF
TRBJ2-2 TRBV10-2 - TRBD2 TGCGCCAGCAGGGGAGGGACGGTACCCACCGGGGAGCTGTTTTTT CASRGGTVPTGELFF
TRBJ2-3 TRBV3-1/TRBV3-2 - TRBD2 TGTGCCAGCACGGGAGGGAAACGCACAGATACGCAGTATTTT CASTGGKRTDTQYF
TRBJ2-7 TRBV5-8 - TRBD1 TGTGCCAGCAGCTTACCGGGACAGGGAGTCTCCTACGAGCAGTACTTC CASSLPGQGVSYEQYF
TRBJ2-2 TRBV4-1 few - TGCGCCAGCAGCCAAGAGCCCACCCGGAACACCGGGGAGCTGTTTTTT CASSQEPTRNTGELFF
TRBJ1-5 TRBV3-1/TRBV3-2 once - TGTGCCAGCTCCCGGTTGAACCAGCCCCAGCATTTT CASSRLNQPQHF
TRBJ2-7 TRBV10-3 - - TGTGCCATCAGTGAAGGACAGACCTACGAGCAGTACTTC CAISEGQTYEQYF
TRBJ2-7 TRBV15 - - TGTGCCACCAGCAGAGACCCGGGGGGCGGCTACGAGCAGTACTTC CATSRDPGGGYEQYF
TRBJ1-1 TRBV19 - - TGTGCCAGTAGTACCCTGACCCGGACTGTGAACACTGAAGCTTTCTTT CASSTLTRTVNTEAFF
TRBJ1-2 TRBV19 - - TGTGCCAGTAGTACGCCGGGCCCATACGGCTACACCTTC CASSTPGPYGYTF
TRBJ2-3 TRBV6-5 - TRBD2 TGTGCCAGCAGTTCCCAGGGGGGACTAGCGACATTT CASSSQGGLATF
TRBJ2-1 TRBV20-1 few - TGCAGTGCTAGTGATGTGAAGAATGAGCAGTTCTTC CSASDVKNEQFF
TRBJ2-1 TRBV19 - - TGTGCCAGTAGTACTTCCCCCGTCGGGAAGCGGAATGAGCAGTTCTTC CASSTSPVGKRNEQFF
TRBJ1-1 TRBV11-1 - - TGTGCCAGCAGCTTCGCGGGGCCCAGGACTGAAGCTTTCTTT CASSFAGPRTEAFF
TRBJ2-5 TRBV2 - - TGTGCCAGCAAAATGGGCCAGGGAACGGAGACCCAGTACTTC CASKMGQGTETQYF
TRBJ2-5 TRBV19 once - TGTGCCAGTAGTATGCGGGCAGTAACGGTGGAGACCCAGTACTTC CASSMRAVTVETQYF
TRBJ1-5 TRBV28 - - TGTGCCAGCAGTACCTCGACAATTAGCAATCAGCCCCAGCATTTT CASSTSTISNQPQHF
TRBJ1-4 TRBV7-9 few TRBD1 TGTGCCAGCAGCCCGGGACAGGGATTGGAAAAACTGTTTTTT CASSPGQGLEKLFF
TRBJ2-5 TRBV10-2 - - TGCGCCAGCAGCAGAGACCCACGAGGAGTGGAGACCCAGTACTTC CASSRDPRGVETQYF
TRBJ2-2 TRBV3-1/TRBV3-2 - - TGTGCCAGCAGCCAAGAGAGGAGGTCGGGGCCTAGGGGGACCGGGGAGCTGTTTTTT CASSQERRSGPRGTGELFF